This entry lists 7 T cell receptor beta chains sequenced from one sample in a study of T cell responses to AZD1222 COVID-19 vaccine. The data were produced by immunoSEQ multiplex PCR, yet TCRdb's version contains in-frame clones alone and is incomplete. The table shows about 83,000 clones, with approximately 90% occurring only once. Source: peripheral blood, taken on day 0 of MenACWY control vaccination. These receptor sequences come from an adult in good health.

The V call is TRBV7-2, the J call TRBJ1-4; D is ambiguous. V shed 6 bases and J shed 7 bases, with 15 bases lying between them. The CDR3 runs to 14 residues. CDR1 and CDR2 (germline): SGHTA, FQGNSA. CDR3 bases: TGTGCCAGCAGTTCCCACCGCTCCAGTGAAAAACTGTTTTTT. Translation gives CASSSHRSSEKLFF.

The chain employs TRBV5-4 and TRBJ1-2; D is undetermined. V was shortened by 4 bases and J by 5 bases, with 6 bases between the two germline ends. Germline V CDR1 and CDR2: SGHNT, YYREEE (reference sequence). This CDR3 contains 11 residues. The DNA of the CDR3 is TGTGCCAGCAGCACCGGATATGGCTACACCTTC. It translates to CASSTGYGYTF.

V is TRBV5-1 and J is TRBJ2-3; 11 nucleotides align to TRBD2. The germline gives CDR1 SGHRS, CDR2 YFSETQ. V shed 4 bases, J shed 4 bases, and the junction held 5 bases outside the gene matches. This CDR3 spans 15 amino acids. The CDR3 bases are TGCGCCAGCAGCCTACTAGCGGGAGCCCCAGATACGCAGTATTTT. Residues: CASSLLAGAPDTQYF.

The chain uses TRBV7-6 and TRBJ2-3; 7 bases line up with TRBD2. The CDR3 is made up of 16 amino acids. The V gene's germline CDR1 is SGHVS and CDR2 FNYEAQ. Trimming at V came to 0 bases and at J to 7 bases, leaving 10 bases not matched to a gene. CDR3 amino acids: CASSLAGAGWYNTQYF. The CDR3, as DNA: TGTGCCAGCAGCTTAGCGGGAGCGGGATGGTATAATACGCAGTATTTT. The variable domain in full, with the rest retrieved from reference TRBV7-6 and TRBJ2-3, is GAGVSQSPRYKVTKRGQDVALRCDPISGHVSLYWYRQALGQGPEFLTYFNYEAQQDKSGLPNDRFSAERPEGSISTLTIQRTEQRDSAMYRCASSLAGAGWYNTQYFGPGTRLTVL.

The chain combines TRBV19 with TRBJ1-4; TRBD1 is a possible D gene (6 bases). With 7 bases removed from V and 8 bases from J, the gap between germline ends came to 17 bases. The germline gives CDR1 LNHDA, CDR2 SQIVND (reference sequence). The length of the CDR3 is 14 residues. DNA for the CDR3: TGTGCCAGTACGTTGACGGGCAGGGGCGAAAAACTGTTTTTT. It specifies CASTLTGRGEKLFF.

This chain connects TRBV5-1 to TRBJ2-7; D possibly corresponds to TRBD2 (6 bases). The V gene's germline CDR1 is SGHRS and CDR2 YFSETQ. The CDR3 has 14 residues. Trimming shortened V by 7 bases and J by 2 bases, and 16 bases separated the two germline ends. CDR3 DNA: TGCGCCAGCGGGGGAGGACCCCCGACCTACGAGCAGTACTTC. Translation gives CASGGGPPTYEQYF.

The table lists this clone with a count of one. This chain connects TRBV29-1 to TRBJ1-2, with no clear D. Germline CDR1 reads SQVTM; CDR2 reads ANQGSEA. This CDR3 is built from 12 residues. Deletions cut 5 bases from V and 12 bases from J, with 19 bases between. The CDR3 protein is CSVLQDIYLHTF. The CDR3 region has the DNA TGCAGCGTTCTTCAAGATATCTATCTTCACACCTTC.